The next 4 T cell receptor beta chains were all read from a single sample in a study of shared clonotypes between healthy human individuals. The method was immunoSEQ multiplex PCR; TCRdb's version includes in-frame clones alone and lacks a portion of them. The table lists roughly 1,800,000 clones, over 85% of them singletons. Positively selected for CCR7, the CD45RO-negative cells used as naive CD8 cells excluded terminally differentiated effector memory CD45RA+ cells. Sequencing was performed on naive CD8+ T cells sorted from blood. These receptors were taken from a man aged 18 to 30 in good health.

The chain couples TRBV19 to TRBJ2-7; TRBD1 matches 10 bases. CDR1 and CDR2 from the germline V gene are LNHDA and SQIVND (reference sequence). Germline trimming cut 4 bases from V and 3 bases from J; bases unmatched to any gene: 3. The CDR3 extends over 14 amino acids. CDR3 sequence reads: CASSRDRGLYEQYF. CDR3 bases: TGTGCCAGTAGTAGAGACAGGGGGCTCTACGAGCAGTACTTC.

This chain joins TRBV19 and TRBJ2-3; 12 positions agree with TRBD2. CDR3 length: 15 residues. V lost 5 bases, J lost 0 bases, and 0 bases stayed unmatched. Germline V lookup: CDR1 LNHDA, CDR2 SQIVND (reference sequence). The CDR3 protein is CASSLAGGSTDTQYF. The DNA for the CDR3 is TGTGCCAGTAGTCTAGCGGGGGGGAGCACAGATACGCAGTATTTT.

The rearrangement joins TRBV9 to TRBJ2-7, with a possible D match to TRBD2 (5 bases). With 0 bases removed from V and 1 base from J, the gap between germline ends came to 11 bases. From germline, CDR1 is SGDLS and CDR2 YYNGEE. This CDR3 contains 15 residues. CDR3 region: CASSVGARRSYEQYF. The CDR3 nucleotides are TGTGCCAGCAGCGTAGGCGCCAGGAGGTCCTACGAGCAGTACTTC.

The count of this clone is one. This sample includes further DNA sequences coding for the same CDR3. The CDR3 DNA reads TGTGCCAGCAGTGATGGGGGGCCATACGAGCAGTACTTC. Translated, it gives CASSDGGPYEQYF. The chain is built from TRBV6-1 and TRBJ2-7, with D perhaps given as TRBD1 or TRBD2 (6 bases each). CDR1 is MNHNS and CDR2 is SASEGT in the germline V gene. There are 13 residues in the CDR3. V was cut by 3 bases and J by 4 bases, with 10 bases left in between.